This TCR beta chain was sequenced for a study of T-cell memory formation after mild COVID-19. Study summary: In these data, TCR clusters were largely donor specific.

V shed 4 bases and J shed 9 bases, with 10 bases lying between them. CDR3 length: 13 residues. CDR1 LGHDT and CDR2 YNNKEL come from the germline V gene (reference sequence). Broader study findings: There were some responding clones in pre-infection memory, which suggested that cross-reactive memory had joined.

Note on this clonotype: The antigen is not known.

TCRdb re-analysed the 5' RACE reads in MiXCR, keeping a single row per CDR3 protein. The sample yields a few hundred thousand distinct CDR3 sequences, 8% to 9.5% seen once. The sequence was obtained from a man aged 18 to 30 who had mild COVID-19 (a few samples of this study predate the infection). Cell type and time point are not known. J is TRBJ1-6 and V is TRBV3-1, with D hard to call. The sample comprised PBMCs or a T cell subset sorted from them (not recorded which). The DNA of the CDR3 is TGTGCCAGCAGCCGAACCGGGGTTTCACCCCTCCACTTT. It specifies CASSRTGVSPLHF. The whole variable domain, remainder taken from reference TRBV3-1 and TRBJ1-6, is DTAVSQTPKYLVTQMGNDKSIKCEQNLGHDTMYWYKQDSKKFLKIMFSYNNKELIINETVPNRFSPKSPDKAHLNLHINSLELGDSAVYFCASSRTGVSPLHFGNGTRLTVT.